This is a list of T cell receptor beta chains from one sample in a study of blood T cells in healthy people across ages. TCRdb re-called the 5' RACE reads with MiXCR, one entry per CDR3 protein. The sample shows some 1.4 million distinct CDR3 sequences, 42% of them seen only once. Sequenced material: blood. The receptor set was obtained from a woman aged 18-29 years in good health. Both conserved end residues are part of each CDR3. The D gene is left open where the match is weak. For some rows the clone size is stated as once, few or many, or as a class when expanded; others skip it.

V gene	clone size	D gene	J gene	CDR3 protein	CDR3 DNA
TRBV7-2	few	NA	TRBJ2-1	CASSLNVRSGQFF	TGTGCCAGCAGCTTAAATGTGAGGTCCGGGCAGTTCTTC
TRBV6-2/TRBV6-3	few	TRBD1	TRBJ2-2	CASSLPGTGVTGELFF	TGTGCCAGCAGTTTGCCCGGGACAGGGGTCACCGGGGAGCTGTTTTTT
TRBV5-1	many	TRBD2	TRBJ2-1	CASSLGLAGYNEQFF	TGTGCCAGCAGCTTAGGCCTAGCGGGCTACAATGAGCAGTTCTTC
TRBV10-2	NA	TRBD2	TRBJ2-3	CASSDTSAGDTDTQYF	TGCGCCAGCAGTGACACTAGCGCTGGGGACACAGATACGCAGTATTTT
TRBV7-9	NA	TRBD2	TRBJ2-3	CASSLWTSGRDGDTQYF	TGTGCCAGCAGCTTATGGACTAGCGGGAGGGACGGGGATACGCAGTATTTT
TRBV7-9	many	NA	TRBJ1-2	CASSFGTIYGYTF	TGTGCCAGCAGCTTCGGGACGATTTATGGCTACACCTTC
TRBV6-1	NA	NA	TRBJ1-2	CASSEMGMAPTSNYGYTF	TGTGCCAGCAGTGAAATGGGGATGGCTCCGACATCTAACTATGGCTACACCTTC
TRBV6-6	few	TRBD2	TRBJ2-5	CASRRLAGGGDRETQYF	TGTGCCAGCAGGAGACTAGCGGGAGGTGGCGACAGAGAGACCCAGTACTTC
TRBV27	few	NA	TRBJ2-1	CASSLSGLFGEQFF	TGTGCCAGCAGTTTATCCGGGCTTTTCGGTGAGCAGTTCTTC
TRBV30	NA	NA	TRBJ2-7	CAWISDSSYEQYF	TGTGCCTGGATTTCGGACAGCTCCTACGAGCAGTACTTC
TRBV10-3	NA	NA	TRBJ2-1	CAISEFGNEQFF	TGTGCCATCAGTGAGTTTGGTAATGAGCAGTTCTTC